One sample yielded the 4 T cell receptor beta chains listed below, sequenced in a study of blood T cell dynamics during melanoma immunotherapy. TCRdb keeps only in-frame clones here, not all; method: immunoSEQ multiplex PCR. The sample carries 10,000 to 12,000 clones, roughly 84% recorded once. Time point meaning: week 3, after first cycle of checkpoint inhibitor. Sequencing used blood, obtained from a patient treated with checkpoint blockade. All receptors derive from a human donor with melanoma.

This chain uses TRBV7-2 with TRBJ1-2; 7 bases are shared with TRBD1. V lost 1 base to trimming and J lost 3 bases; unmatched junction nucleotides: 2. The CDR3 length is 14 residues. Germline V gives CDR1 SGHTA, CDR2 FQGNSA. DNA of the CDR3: TGTGCCAGCAGCTTAGAGGGGGCGGACTATGGCTACACCTTC. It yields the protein CASSLEGADYGYTF. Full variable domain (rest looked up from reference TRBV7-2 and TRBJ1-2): GAGVSQSPSNKVTEKGKDVELRCDPISGHTALYWYRQSLGQGLEFLIYFQGNSAPDKSGLPSDRFSAERTGGSVSTLTIQRTQQEDSAVYLCASSLEGADYGYTFGSGTRLTVV.

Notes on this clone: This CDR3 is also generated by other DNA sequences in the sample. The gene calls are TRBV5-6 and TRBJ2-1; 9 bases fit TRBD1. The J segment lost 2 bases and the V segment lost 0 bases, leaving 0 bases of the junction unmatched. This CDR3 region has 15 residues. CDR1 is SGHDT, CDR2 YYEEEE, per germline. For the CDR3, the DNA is TGTGCCAGCAGCTTGGGGGACAGGGCCTACAATGAGCAGTTCTTC. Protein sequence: CASSLGDRAYNEQFF.

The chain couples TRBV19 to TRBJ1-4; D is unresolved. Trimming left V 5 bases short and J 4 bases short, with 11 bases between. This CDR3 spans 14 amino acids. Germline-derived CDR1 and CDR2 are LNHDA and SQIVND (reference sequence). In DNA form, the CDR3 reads TGTGCCAGTAGTCTTCGGCAGCTTAATGAAAAACTGTTTTTT. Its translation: CASSLRQLNEKLFF.

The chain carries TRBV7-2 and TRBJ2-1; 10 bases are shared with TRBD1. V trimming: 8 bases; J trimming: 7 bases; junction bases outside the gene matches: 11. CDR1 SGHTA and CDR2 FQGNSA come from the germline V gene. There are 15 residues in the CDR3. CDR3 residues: CASGLRDRGWNEQFF. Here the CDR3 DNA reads TGTGCCAGCGGTCTCCGGGACAGGGGATGGAATGAGCAGTTCTTC.